A selection of T cell receptor beta chains follows, all from one sample in a study of T-cell reconstitution after alpha-beta-depleted transplantation in children. TCRdb re-called the PCR reads with MiXCR, one entry per CDR3 protein. The data show approximately 800,000 distinct CDR3 sequences, approximately 15% seen once. The specimen comprised PBMCs, mostly from graft donor cells, sampled 360 days after TCRalphabeta/CD19-depleted stem cell transplant. These receptors were collected from a male patient between 5 and 17 years old who had a stem cell transplant for acute lymphoblastic leukemia, so the T cells may come from the graft donor. Both conserved end residues are part of each CDR3. A D gene is named only where the DNA matches it firmly. The listing skips clone size in some rows; elsewhere it reads once, few, many or a size class.

d_gene	v_gene	abundance	j_gene	CDR3aa	CDR3nt
-	TRBV12-3/TRBV12-4	few	TRBJ2-7	CASSLRPPLHYF	TGTGCCAGCAGTTTACGACCCCCACTTCACTACTTC
-	TRBV11-2	-	TRBJ1-1	CASSLGPQAFF	TGTGCCAGCAGCTTAGGCCCCCAGGCTTTCTTT
-	TRBV25-1	-	TRBJ2-2	CASSVYRAPGELFF	TGTGCCAGCAGTGTGTACAGGGCCCCCGGGGAGCTGTTTTTT
-	TRBV20-1	few	TRBJ2-3	CSAGPIDTQYF	TGCAGTGCTGGGCCCATAGATACGCAGTATTTT
-	TRBV7-3	-	TRBJ2-1	CASSLNLWRGYNEQFF	TGTGCCAGCAGCTTAAACCTTTGGCGGGGCTACAATGAGCAGTTCTTC
TRBD2	TRBV5-1	-	TRBJ2-7	CASSGDSGRSGEQYF	TGCGCCAGCAGCGGGGATAGCGGGAGATCTGGCGAGCAGTACTTC
TRBD1	TRBV12-3/TRBV12-4	many	TRBJ2-7	CASSPDRGGYEQYF	TGTGCCAGCAGTCCTGACAGGGGTGGCTACGAGCAGTACTTC
-	TRBV20-1	few	TRBJ1-5	CSTGNQPQHF	TGCAGTACGGGCAATCAGCCCCAGCATTTT
TRBD2	TRBV7-6	few	TRBJ2-7	CANTILAGDHEQYF	TGTGCCAATACCATCCTAGCGGGAGACCACGAGCAGTACTTC
TRBD2	TRBV9	-	TRBJ2-7	CASSVAGGPAYEQYF	TGTGCCAGCAGCGTAGCGGGAGGGCCGGCTTACGAGCAGTACTTC
TRBD2	TRBV7-8	-	TRBJ2-2	CASSFPRLAGANTGELFF	TGTGCCAGCAGCTTCCCGAGACTAGCGGGGGCGAACACCGGGGAGCTGTTTTTT
-	TRBV20-1	-	TRBJ2-6	CSARVPESSGANVLTF	TGCAGTGCTAGAGTCCCGGAAAGCTCTGGGGCCAACGTCCTGACTTTC
-	TRBV3-1	-	TRBJ1-1	CASSQGRRENTEAFF	TGTGCCAGCAGCCAAGGCCGACGGGAGAACACTGAAGCTTTCTTT
-	TRBV20-1	-	TRBJ2-5	CSARAGEETQYF	TGCAGTGCTAGGGCAGGAGAAGAGACCCAGTACTTC
-	TRBV10-3	few	TRBJ2-3	CAISALLGGPTDTQYF	TGTGCCATCAGTGCGCTGCTGGGGGGACCCACAGATACGCAGTATTTT
-	TRBV5-6	-	TRBJ2-3	CASSLIPLRDGVDTQYF	TGTGCCAGCAGCTTAATCCCCCTACGGGATGGGGTAGATACGCAGTATTTT
TRBD2	TRBV12-3/TRBV12-4	few	TRBJ2-1	CASSLRLAGVSAPRAYNEQFF	TGTGCCAGCAGTTTAAGACTAGCGGGAGTAAGCGCTCCTAGAGCCTACAATGAGCAGTTCTTC
-	TRBV11-2	-	TRBJ2-7	CASSLYPEGPTYEQYF	TGTGCCAGCAGCTTATACCCGGAGGGGCCGACCTACGAGCAGTACTTC
-	TRBV27	many	TRBJ2-1	CASSLIGSSYNEQFF	TGTGCCAGCAGCTTAATAGGGAGCTCCTACAATGAGCAGTTCTTC
TRBD1	TRBV3-1	few	TRBJ2-1	CASSQGQGRYNEQFF	TGTGCCAGCAGCCAAGGACAGGGGAGGTACAATGAGCAGTTCTTC
TRBD1	TRBV12-3/TRBV12-4	few	TRBJ2-5	CASSLDRVTGKQETQYF	TGTGCCAGCAGCCTCGACAGGGTGACGGGGAAGCAAGAGACCCAGTACTTC
TRBD2	TRBV7-9	few	TRBJ2-7	CASSLEVAGGTYEQYF	TGTGCCAGCAGCTTAGAGGTAGCGGGAGGGACCTACGAGCAGTACTTC
TRBD1	TRBV7-6	-	TRBJ2-7	CASSPRDRAHEQYF	TGTGCCAGCAGCCCTCGGGACAGGGCCCACGAGCAGTACTTC
-	TRBV6-1	few	TRBJ2-5	CASSWSRETQYF	TGTGCCAGCTCTTGGTCTCGGGAGACCCAGTACTTC
-	TRBV9	many	TRBJ2-3	CASSGGSTDTQYF	TGTGCCAGCAGTGGTGGGTCCACAGATACGCAGTATTTT
-	TRBV7-3	once	TRBJ2-1	CASSLVGREWNEQFF	TGTGCCAGCAGCTTAGTGGGTCGGGAGTGGAATGAGCAGTTCTTC
-	TRBV11-3	few	TRBJ1-1	CASSPKGGTEAFF	TGTGCCAGCAGCCCAAAGGGGGGGACTGAAGCTTTCTTT
-	TRBV11-2	-	TRBJ2-7	CASSLVTESSYEQYF	TGTGCCAGCAGCTTAGTCACAGAGAGCTCCTACGAGCAGTACTTC
TRBD1	TRBV12-3/TRBV12-4	-	TRBJ2-3	CASSTAASTGADTQYF	TGTGCCAGCTCGACCGCAGCATCGACAGGGGCAGATACGCAGTATTTT
-	TRBV27	many	TRBJ2-7	CASSEGSYEQYF	TGTGCCAGCAGTGAGGGCTCCTACGAGCAGTACTTC
-	TRBV5-4	many	TRBJ1-4	CASSSNRALDEKLFF	TGTGCCAGCAGCTCAAACAGGGCATTGGACGAAAAACTGTTTTTT
-	TRBV5-1	few	TRBJ2-7	CASSPGGGLAYEQYF	TGCGCCAGCAGCCCAGGGGGGGGACTTGCCTACGAGCAGTACTTC
-	TRBV11-2	-	TRBJ1-5	CASSPARSNQPQHF	TGTGCCAGCAGCCCGGCCCGGAGCAATCAGCCCCAGCATTTT
-	TRBV12-3/TRBV12-4	-	TRBJ2-1	CASSLMAEQFF	TGTGCCAGCAGTTTGATGGCAGAGCAGTTCTTC
-	TRBV6-1	-	TRBJ1-3	CASNPNRASGNTIYF	TGTGCCAGCAACCCAAACAGAGCCTCTGGAAACACCATATATTTT
TRBD2	TRBV3-1	few	TRBJ2-7	CASSPRGGGYEQYF	TGTGCCAGCAGCCCTCGGGGCGGGGGTTACGAGCAGTACTTC
-	TRBV29-1	few	TRBJ2-2	CSVDPSPRPNGLFF	TGCAGCGTTGACCCCTCGCCTCGGCCTAACGGGCTGTTTTTT
-	TRBV2	-	TRBJ1-1	CASISRLLDTEAFF	TGTGCCAGCATAAGTCGGCTGCTGGACACTGAAGCTTTCTTT
-	TRBV9	few	TRBJ1-1	CASSAGTLNTEAFF	TGTGCCAGCAGCGCGGGGACGTTGAACACTGAAGCTTTCTTT
-	TRBV12-5	-	TRBJ2-1	CASGLPLLGYDEQFF	TGTGCTAGTGGTTTGCCCCTCCTCGGTTACGATGAGCAGTTCTTC